This T cell receptor (beta chain) was found in a study of Graves' ophthalmopathy and Graves' hyperthyroidism. This clonotype showed up many times. What it binds is unknown. Study conclusions and caveats: Classification of ophthalmopathy versus stable hyperthyroidism by a 13-signature model yielded around 88% sensitivity and just under 84% specificity. Blood was where most expanded thyroid clonotypes above 0.001 frequency also turned up.

After removal of 1 base from V and 2 bases from J, the junction contained 8 bases not matched to a gene. Germline CDR1 is SQVTM and CDR2 is ANQGSEA. The CDR3 runs to 16 residues. RNA transcripts provided the template for amplifying TCR beta CDR3 regions. In the first round, RT-PCR was carried out with HTBI primers, and a multiplex PCR formed the second round. MiXCR, run by TCRdb on the multiplex PCR reads, gives a single entry per CDR3 protein. The table has about 370,000 distinct CDR3 sequences, roughly a sixth seen once. Ages of hyperthyroidism patients ran from 18 to 65, and their diagnoses were new, under 2 months' duration.

The source material was peripheral blood. The TCR sequence derives from an adult woman with stable Graves' hyperthyroidism. This sequence joins TRBV29-1 and TRBJ2-5; 9 nucleotides line up with TRBD1. The CDR3 reads CSVEGAGTGRQETQYF. Written as DNA, the CDR3 is TGCAGCGTTGAAGGAGCCGGGACAGGGAGGCAAGAGACCCAGTACTTC.